The rows below give T cell receptor beta chains drawn from one sample of a study of patients and donors after allogeneic stem cell transplantation. MiXCR, applied by TCRdb to the RT-PCR reads, yields one record per CDR3 protein. This repertoire shows about 960,000 distinct CDR3 sequences, roughly 17% found once; its top ten account for 5% to 7.5%. Sequenced material: blood, either unsorted or a sorted T cell fraction (not recorded which). Receptors originate from a human donor who was either an allogeneic HSCT recipient or a stem cell or donor lymphocyte infusion donor (not recorded which). It is not recorded whose cells these are; they may come from a transplant donor. Each CDR3 is given with its conserved first and last residue. D genes are given only for firm matches. Expanded clones are given a class, and other clones once, few, many or no size at all.

j_gene: TRBJ2-3; abundance: few; d_gene: NA; v_gene: TRBV4-2; CDR3nt: TGTGCCAGCAGCCAAGATCAGTCAGGGACTCGCACAGATACGCAGTATTTT; CDR3aa: CASSQDQSGTRTDTQYF
j_gene: TRBJ2-1; abundance: NA; d_gene: NA; v_gene: TRBV11-3; CDR3nt: TGTGCCAGCAGCCCCCAACTCCTGACTAGTGGGAATGAGCAGTTCTTC; CDR3aa: CASSPQLLTSGNEQFF
j_gene: TRBJ1-3; abundance: NA; d_gene: NA; v_gene: TRBV27; CDR3nt: TGTGCCAGCAGTCCACGACCTTTTTCCTCTGGAAACACCATATATTTT; CDR3aa: CASSPRPFSSGNTIYF
j_gene: TRBJ2-2; abundance: many; d_gene: NA; v_gene: TRBV12-3/TRBV12-4; CDR3nt: TGTGCCAGCACCCACACCGGGGAGCTGTTTTTT; CDR3aa: CASTHTGELFF
j_gene: TRBJ2-7; abundance: NA; d_gene: NA; v_gene: TRBV6-5; CDR3nt: TGTGCCAGCAGTTTTCGGTGGACAGCTACCTACGAGCAGTACTTC; CDR3aa: CASSFRWTATYEQYF
j_gene: TRBJ1-2; abundance: NA; d_gene: NA; v_gene: TRBV7-2; CDR3nt: TGTGCCAGCAGCTTACAAGGGGGTTTCGGGGCTGGCTACACCTTC; CDR3aa: CASSLQGGFGAGYTF
j_gene: TRBJ2-7; abundance: many; d_gene: NA; v_gene: TRBV3-1; CDR3nt: TGTGCCAGCAGCCAAGAGAAGCGGGTTACCTACGAGCAGTACTTC; CDR3aa: CASSQEKRVTYEQYF
j_gene: TRBJ2-1; abundance: few; d_gene: TRBD2; v_gene: TRBV4-3; CDR3nt: TGCGCCAGCAGCCAGGAAGCGGTTCTCCGGGGGGGCGAGCAGTTCTTC; CDR3aa: CASSQEAVLRGGEQFF
j_gene: TRBJ1-1; abundance: few; d_gene: NA; v_gene: TRBV6-1; CDR3nt: TGTGCCAGCAGTGGGGGGAGGGTGAACACTGAAGCTTTCTTT; CDR3aa: CASSGGRVNTEAFF
j_gene: TRBJ1-2; abundance: NA; d_gene: NA; v_gene: TRBV3-1; CDR3nt: TGTGCCAGCAGCTCCTCAAAGCAGGGGAACTATGGCTACACCTTC; CDR3aa: CASSSSKQGNYGYTF
j_gene: TRBJ1-4; abundance: few; d_gene: NA; v_gene: TRBV25-1; CDR3nt: TGTGCCAGCAGTGAATTCAGGGCGGATGAAAAACTGTTTTTT; CDR3aa: CASSEFRADEKLFF